This TCR beta chain was identified during a study of blood T cell repertoires in COVID-19. Sequencing was performed with immunoSEQ multiplex PCR; in TCRdb, only in-frame clones are kept and a portion is missing. This sample has under 200,000 clones, with approximately 80% found just once. Trimming took 3 bases from V and 2 from J, leaving 8 bases between them. This CDR3 has 15 amino acids. In germline, CDR1 is PRHDT, CDR2 FYEKMQ (reference sequence). The material sequenced was peripheral blood. The V call is TRBV13, the J call TRBJ1-6, with D uncertain. This clonotype originated in a woman aged 80 or over with COVID-19, enrolled during active disease. The CDR3 coding sequence is TGTGCCAGCAGCTTTAAGGGAGCCTATAATTCACCCCTCCACTTT. This codes for CASSFKGAYNSPLHF.